This T cell receptor beta chain was sequenced during a study of cytomegalovirus exposure and HLA in healthy donors. Points from the study as a whole: TCR beta sequences numbering more than 15,000 were associated with HLA alleles at 0.05 false discovery rate in a later analysis. Overall, 164 TCR beta chains were annotated as cytomegalovirus-associated. TCR beta V- and J-gene trimming was later associated with a missense DCLRE1C variant. Specificity for CMV antigens was confirmed in vitro for a few of the CMV-associated chains.

It was with 60 Vbeta and 13 Jbeta primers that the PCR ran. Profiled with immunoSEQ multiplex PCR; TCRdb holds only in-frame clones, not every one. The table has about 140,000 clones, roughly 75% seen once. In its sample, this clone was seen a few times. Its antigen is not identified. The TCR sequence derives from a man between 35 and 55 years old in good health and CMV-seropositive. What was sequenced was PBMCs.

The DNA for the CDR3 is TGTGCCAGCAGTTGGTCTTATCCCGGGACTAGCGGGGAAAATGAGCAGTTCTTC. Its translation: CASSWSYPGTSGENEQFF. The chain couples TRBV27 to TRBJ2-1; 13 nucleotides match TRBD2. CDR1 is MNHEY and CDR2 is SMNVEV in the germline V gene (reference sequence). The CDR3 is made up of 18 amino acids. With V trimmed by 4 bases and J by 7 bases, 13 bases remained unmatched.